This TCR beta chain was recovered during a study of CD8 T cells in Susac syndrome. Reverse transcription of about 0.45 to 1 ug RNA was performed with random hexamers. TCRdb used MiXCR to reprocess the immunoSEQ multiplex PCR reads, holding one entry per CDR3 protein. The table records 250,000 to 350,000 distinct CDR3 sequences, around 92% of them present only once. CD8+ and CD4+ T cells were negatively isolated; TEMRA cells were FACS-enriched. The germline gives CDR1 SEHNR, CDR2 FQNEAQ (reference sequence). The CDR3 loop spans 15 amino acids. V was clipped by 4 bases and J by 2 bases, with 14 bases between them.

This receptor was taken from a human donor with multiple sclerosis. Sequenced input: CD4+ T cells from PBMCs. This sequence joins TRBV7-9 and TRBJ1-2; D is uncertain. The CDR3 DNA is TGTGCCAGCAGCTCCCCGCGGGCCGGGAACTATGGCTACACCTTC. Its translation is CASSSPRAGNYGYTF.